The 12 T cell receptor beta chains listed next were all sequenced from one sample in a study of shared clonotypes between healthy human individuals. The protocol was immunoSEQ multiplex PCR, while the TCRdb copy is restricted to in-frame clones and leaves out a portion. This sample has fewer than 550,000 clones, with about three quarters found just once. Source material: PBMCs. The origin of the receptors is a woman aged 40-49 years in good health. Some clones in this sample may be carry-over from other donors' samples.

This chain links TRBV6-5 with TRBJ1-1; TRBD1 matches at 7 bases. The CDR3 spans 15 residues. Germline lookup yields CDR1 MNHEY and CDR2 SVGAGI. V lost 0 bases, J lost 3 bases, and 4 bases stayed unmatched. Here the CDR3 reads CASSYSRTGDTEAFF. The CDR3 coding sequence is TGTGCCAGCAGTTACTCTCGGACAGGAGACACTGAAGCTTTCTTT.

The chain has TRBV30 and TRBJ1-2, with unresolved D. Per germline, CDR1 GTSNPN and CDR2 SVGIG (reference sequence). V shed 0 bases and J shed 5 bases, with 10 bases lying between them. The CDR3 spans 13 residues. CDR3 nucleotides: TGTGCCTGGAGTGTATCCGGGAAATATGGCTACACCTTC. Translating gives CAWSVSGKYGYTF.

V usage is TRBV30 and J usage is TRBJ2-3; possibly TRBD1 for D (5 bases). V was cut by 0 bases and J by 5 bases, with 15 bases left in between. Germline CDR1 and CDR2: GTSNPN and SVGIG (reference sequence). The CDR3 runs to 15 residues. CDR3 loop: CAWSVRADQGDTQYF. The CDR3 DNA reads TGTGCCTGGAGTGTACGGGCGGACCAGGGAGATACGCAGTATTTT.

The rearrangement links TRBV6-1 to TRBJ1-2; D possibly corresponds to TRBD1 (6 bases). The ends were cut back, 2 bases at V and 0 bases at J, with 19 bases in the middle. This CDR3 comprises 18 residues. Germline-derived CDR1 and CDR2 are MNHNS and SASEGT. The CDR3 bases are TGTGCCAGCAGTGAAAGGGCCGGGGGCAGGCCCTCTAACTATGGCTACACCTTC. It specifies CASSERAGGRPSNYGYTF.

This clone was recorded a few times. The chain links TRBV5-4 to TRBJ2-5; D could derive from TRBD1 or TRBD2 (6 bases each). There are 14 residues in the CDR3. The V end was cut by 2 bases, the J end by 5 bases, with 13 bases between. The germline V gene has CDR1 SGHNT and CDR2 YYREEE (reference sequence). CDR3 sequence reads: CASSLGGGRETQYF. CDR3 nucleotides: TGTGCCAGCAGCTTAGGGGGAGGTCGGGAGACCCAGTACTTC.

This chain uses TRBV7-8 with TRBJ2-7, with 7 bases that match TRBD1. CDR1 SGHVS and CDR2 FQNEAQ come from the germline V gene. V lost 1 base, J lost 5 bases, and 5 bases stayed unmatched. The length of the CDR3 is 14 residues. The DNA of the CDR3 is TGTGCCAGCAGCTTAGGCGGACAGGCGGACGAGCAGTACTTC. Amino acids: CASSLGGQADEQYF.

The V call is TRBV18, the J call TRBJ2-1, with 7 bases aligning to TRBD2. The CDR3 is made up of 16 amino acids. The J segment lost 6 bases and the V segment lost 3 bases, leaving 11 bases of the junction unmatched. Germline-derived CDR1 and CDR2 are KGHSH and LQKENI. The CDR3 sequence: CASSPLGTINSNEQFF. CDR3 nucleotides: TGTGCCAGCTCACCGCTCGGGACTATAAATAGCAATGAGCAGTTCTTC.

This chain connects TRBV2 to TRBJ2-5; 7 bases line up with TRBD1. There are 15 residues in the CDR3. After removal of 2 bases from V and 5 bases from J, the junction contained 8 bases not matched to a gene. Looked up from germline, CDR1 is SNHLY and CDR2 is FYNNEI. CDR3 loop: CASSELRGPGETQYF. The CDR3 coding sequence is TGTGCCAGCAGTGAATTAAGGGGGCCGGGGGAGACCCAGTACTTC.

The rearrangement uses TRBV5-4 and TRBJ2-3, with 9 positions matching TRBD1. This CDR3 spans 15 amino acids. V gave up 2 bases and J gave up 6 bases; unmatched junction bases: 7. Germline values: CDR1 SGHNT, CDR2 YYREEE (reference sequence). CDR3 amino acids: CASSFGDREFDTQYF. The CDR3 DNA follows: TGTGCCAGCAGCTTCGGGGACAGGGAATTCGATACGCAGTATTTT.

The chain joins TRBV6-5 to TRBJ2-7, with a possible D match to TRBD1 (5 bases). Germline V gene data show CDR1 as MNHEY and CDR2 as SVGAGI. There are 13 residues in the CDR3. Trimming left V 6 bases short and J 5 bases short, with 14 bases between. CDR3 sequence (DNA): TGTGCCAGCAGCTCTCAGGGCCTTAACGAGCAGTACTTC. Its protein product is CASSSQGLNEQYF.

There are a few counts of this clone. A much larger clone differs by one base, so this may be a read error. The chain couples TRBV30 to TRBJ2-3; D gene unclear. The V gene lost 3 bases and the J gene lost 0 bases, with 4 bases spanning the gap. Per germline, CDR1 GTSNPN and CDR2 SVGIG (reference sequence). The CDR3 length is 12 residues. In DNA, the CDR3 is TGTGCCTGGAGAGGGAGCACAGATACGCAGTATTTT. Residues: CAWRGSTDTQYF.

V and J are TRBV7-6 and TRBJ2-5; TRBD1 aligns across 8 bases. Losses at the gene ends were 5 bases for V and 4 bases for J; bases not matched to a gene: 3. CDR3 length equals 13 residues. Germline-derived CDR1 and CDR2 are SGHVS and FNYEAQ. Written as DNA, the CDR3 is TGTGCCAGCAGCCGACAGGGGTCAGAGACCCAGTACTTC. Translating it yields CASSRQGSETQYF.